This TCR beta chain was found in a study of blood T cell repertoires in COVID-19 (dated by TCRdb to the early 2020s). At the level of the whole study: The collaborator samples originated in the United States, Italy and Spain and spanned the acute and convalescent phases of COVID-19. The prospective study material was composed of cDNA or gDNA derived from T cells, B-cell-depleted T cells, or PBMCs. The dataset comprised deeply sampled blood TCRbeta repertoires from subjects exposed to, actively infected with, or recovered from COVID-19. The repertoires were released in a freely available public database meant as a resource for research on the immune response to SARS-CoV-2. The samples were drawn from two sources: the first 160 participants of the ongoing ImmuneRACE study, and fewer than 1,500 subjects contributed by 6 global collaborators. Nearly every sample came with metadata listing a de-identified subject ID, COVID-19 status, age in years and sex. Where HLA class I and class II types were available, the types were taken from metadata supplied by the sample provider, not from assay-based typing. What the work shows at the level of the full study, not this receptor alone: How much clinical and demographic metadata was included differed by source and by participant, and the metadata was provided uncurated.

Participants in the prospective study were aged roughly 18 to 100 years, lived in 20 to 30 United States geographic areas, and enrolled through a virtual design. Cohort assignment in the prospective study relied on participant-reported clinical history from a screening survey and a study questionnaire. Exposed participants had been in contact with someone with a PCR-confirmed or clinician-diagnosed COVID-19 case within 2 weeks of study entry. Mobile phlebotomists in the prospective study collected whole blood, serum and a nasopharyngeal or oropharyngeal swab from every participant. Prospective study participants could optionally give additional blood draws and questionnaires over an approximately two-month period. Before DNA extraction, blood samples from the prospective study were shipped at room temperature or frozen. Comments on this clone: Its antigen remains unidentified. Per-nucleotide qualities are absent, and no much larger clonotype sits a single base away.

The immunoSEQ Assay, a bias-controlled multiplex PCR, was used to amplify TCRbeta CDR3 regions from genomic DNA. Processing in the source paper ran as follows. The number of nucleated cells in each sample was estimated by amplification of reference gene primers within the assay. To quantify the absolute abundance of each unique TCRbeta CDR3 rearrangement, sequence reads were collapsed and filtered. For each sample, productive Simpson clonality was calculated as the square root of Simpson's diversity index across productive rearrangements. Drawn from immuneACCESS, this table holds only the in-frame rearrangements with V and J called that TCRdb kept. Clones are partly lost; checked studies trace under half to an unresolved V gene and leave the rest unexplained. The DNA gave D and trimming, while V, J and clone size come from that table. The sample contains about 300,000 clones, approximately 89% of them found a single time. Less than 3% of the sample goes to the ten largest clones.

Reading the germline V gene gives CDR1 MDHEN and CDR2 SYDVKM. Cut back by 3 bases and 5 bases, the V and J ends lie 13 bases apart. The CDR3 holds 14 amino acids from the cysteine to the phenylalanine. This entry keeps only the CDR3 DNA: 42 bases, framed from base 1. The receptor was isolated from a woman aged 45-65 years who had been exposed to COVID-19. The sequencing sample was made of PBMCs or T cells enriched from blood (not recorded which). In this chain, TRBV28 is recombined with TRBJ1-2, with TRBD1 perhaps the D gene, on 6 matching bases. The DNA reads TGTGCCAGCAGTTTGGGGGCCATTTCATATGGCTACACCTTC. Its translation reads: CASSLGAISYGYTF.